Listed below are T cell receptor beta chains from one sample, sequenced in a study of blood T cell repertoires in COVID-19. The assay was immunoSEQ multiplex PCR, and TCRdb's table has in-frame clones only and misses some. The sample contains 100,000 to 120,000 clones, around 85% of which appear only once. What was sequenced was peripheral blood. Source of these receptors: a human donor in a cohort sampled during active COVID-19. Both conserved end residues are trimmed from each CDR3. A D gene is named only where the DNA matches it firmly.

ASSLLDRGYEQY,TRBD1,TRBV4-3,TRBJ2-7
ATSSLNQPQH,.,TRBV15,TRBJ1-5
ASSIRTSVHEQY,TRBD2,TRBV19,TRBJ2-7
ASSLGLAGARLTDTQY,TRBD2,TRBV5-1,TRBJ2-3
ASVKGQGKYEQY,TRBD1,TRBV6-5,TRBJ2-7
ASSQRPGQIYGYT,TRBD1,TRBV14,TRBJ1-2
ASSIAIEAF,.,TRBV7-2,TRBJ1-1
ASSLLEGPQH,.,TRBV7-9,TRBJ1-5
ASSYGLAGLNEQF,TRBD2,TRBV6-2/TRBV6-3,TRBJ2-1
SVEPASPDTQY,.,TRBV29-1,TRBJ2-3
ASSPRKTGGAGSGEKLF,TRBD1,TRBV11-2,TRBJ1-4
ASSILLVGNQPQH,.,TRBV19,TRBJ1-5
ATRIDNTEAF,.,TRBV10-3,TRBJ1-1
ASSLGQGNSPLH,TRBD1,TRBV14,TRBJ1-6
ASSEGSTGPYEQY,.,TRBV6-1,TRBJ2-7
ASSISSYEQY,.,TRBV7-2,TRBJ2-7
ASSVGGDYEQY,.,TRBV2,TRBJ2-7
ASSLGPAPGNIQY,.,TRBV11-2,TRBJ2-4
ASSIGQGIGEQY,.,TRBV19,TRBJ2-7
ASSFAGRGDEKLF,.,TRBV5-1,TRBJ1-4
ASSQLQGSTEAF,.,TRBV4-3,TRBJ1-1
ATLGRGANYGYT,.,TRBV6-1,TRBJ1-2